This TCR beta chain was captured in a study of glioma-infiltrating T cells after dendritic cell vaccination. The repertoire was sequenced with immunoSEQ multiplex PCR; TCRdb's copy has only in-frame clones and lacks some. The table includes tens of thousands of clones, over 75% detected once. Regarding this clone: Its specificity is not known.

Germline CDR1 reads MNHNS; CDR2 reads SASEGT. V was shortened by 7 bases and J by 1 base, with 14 bases between the two germline ends. The CDR3 loop spans 15 amino acids. General observations from the study: Complete blood and tumor specimen sets were limited to few patients.

This chain connects TRBV6-1 to TRBJ1-5; D is uncertain. This clonotype originated in a human donor with glioblastoma. Sequencing was performed on blood, taken before dendritic cell vaccination. For the CDR3, the DNA is TGTGCCAGCACCAATTTCGGGGTGAGCAATCAGCCCCAGCATTTT. Translated: CASTNFGVSNQPQHF.